This T cell receptor beta chain is from a study of control samples from healthy donors and cancer patients. Germline CDR1 LNHDA, CDR2 SQIVND (reference sequence). Trimming cost V 0 bases and J 1 base; bases outside gene matches: 4. The CDR3 is 16 amino acids. Sequenced by immunoSEQ multiplex PCR; TCRdb stores in-frame clones only, minus some. This sample has some 410,000 clones, with approximately 90% found just once. The specimen sequenced was PBMCs. The clonotype was recovered from a man between 40 and 49 years old with head and neck cancer. The chain is built from TRBV19 and TRBJ1-1; TRBD1 matches at 8 bases. Written as DNA, the CDR3 is TGTGCCAGTAGTATAGAGACAGGGACAGGGAACACTGAAGCTTTCTTT. Encoded protein: CASSIETGTGNTEAFF.